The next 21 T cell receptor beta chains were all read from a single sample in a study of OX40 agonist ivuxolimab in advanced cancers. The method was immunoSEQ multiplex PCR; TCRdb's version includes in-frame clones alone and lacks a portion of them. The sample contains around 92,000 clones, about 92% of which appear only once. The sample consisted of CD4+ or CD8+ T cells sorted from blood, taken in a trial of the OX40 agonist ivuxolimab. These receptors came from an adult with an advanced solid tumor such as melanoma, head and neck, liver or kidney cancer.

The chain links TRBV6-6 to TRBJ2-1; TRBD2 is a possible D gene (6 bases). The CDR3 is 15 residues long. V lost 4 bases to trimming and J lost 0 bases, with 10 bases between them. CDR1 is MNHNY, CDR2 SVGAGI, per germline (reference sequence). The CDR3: CASSFGDSSYNEQFF. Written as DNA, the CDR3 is TGTGCCAGCAGTTTCGGGGACTCCTCCTACAATGAGCAGTTCTTC.

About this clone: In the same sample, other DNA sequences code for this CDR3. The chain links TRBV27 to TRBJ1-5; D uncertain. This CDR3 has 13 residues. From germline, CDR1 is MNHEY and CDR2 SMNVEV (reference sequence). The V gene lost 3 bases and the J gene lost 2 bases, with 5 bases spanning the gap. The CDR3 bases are TGTGCCAGCAGTTTGCGGGGCAATCAGCCCCAGCATTTT. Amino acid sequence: CASSLRGNQPQHF.

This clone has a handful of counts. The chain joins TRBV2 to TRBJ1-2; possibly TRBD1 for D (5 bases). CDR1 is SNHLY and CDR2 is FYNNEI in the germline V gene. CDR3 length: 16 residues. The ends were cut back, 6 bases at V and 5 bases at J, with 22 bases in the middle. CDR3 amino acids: CASRAGARASDYGYTF. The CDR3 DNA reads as TGTGCCAGCAGAGCTGGGGCAAGGGCTTCCGATTATGGCTACACCTTC.

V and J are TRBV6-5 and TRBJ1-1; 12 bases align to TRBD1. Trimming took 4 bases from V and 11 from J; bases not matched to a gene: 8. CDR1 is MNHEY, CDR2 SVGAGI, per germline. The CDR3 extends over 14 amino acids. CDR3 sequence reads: CASSLPGQGAVAFF. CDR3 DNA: TGTGCCAGCAGTTTACCGGGACAGGGGGCTGTGGCTTTCTTT.

CDR3 DNA sequence: TGTGCCAGCAGTCCTCAAAGGTACCAAGAGACCCAGTACTTC. Translating gives CASSPQRYQETQYF. The chain combines TRBV27 with TRBJ2-5, with D unresolved. The CDR3 spans 14 residues. Trimming left V 5 bases short and J 0 bases short, with 10 bases between. Germline V gene data show CDR1 as MNHEY and CDR2 as SMNVEV (reference sequence).

This chain's CDR3 is CASSASGRDAYNTGELFF. The DNA for the CDR3 is TGTGCCAGCAGCGCTAGCGGGAGGGACGCGTACAACACCGGGGAGCTGTTTTTT. The rearrangement joins TRBV5-4 to TRBJ2-2; 12 bases map to TRBD2. J was trimmed by 2 bases and V by 4 bases; bases with no gene match: 9. This CDR3 has 18 residues. Germline V gene sequence: CDR1 SGHNT, CDR2 YYREEE (reference sequence).

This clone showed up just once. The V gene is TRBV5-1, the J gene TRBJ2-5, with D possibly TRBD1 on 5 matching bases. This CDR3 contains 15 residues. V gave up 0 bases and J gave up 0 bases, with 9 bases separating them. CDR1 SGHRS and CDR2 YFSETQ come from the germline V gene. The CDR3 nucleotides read TGCGCCAGCAGCTTGGTAGAAGGGGACCAAGAGACCCAGTACTTC. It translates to CASSLVEGDQETQYF.

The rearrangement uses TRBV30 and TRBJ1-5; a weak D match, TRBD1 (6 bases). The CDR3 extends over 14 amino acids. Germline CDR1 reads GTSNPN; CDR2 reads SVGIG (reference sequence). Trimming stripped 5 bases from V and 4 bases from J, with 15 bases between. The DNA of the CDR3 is TGTGCCTGGGCCACAGGGTTAACTAATCAGCCCCAGCATTTT. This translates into CAWATGLTNQPQHF. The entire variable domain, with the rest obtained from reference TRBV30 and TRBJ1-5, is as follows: SQTIHQWPATLVQPVGSPLSLECTVEGTSNPNLYWYRQAAGRGLQLLFYSVGIGQISSEVPQNLSASRPQDRQFILSSKKLLLSDSGFYLCAWATGLTNQPQHFGDGTRLSIL.

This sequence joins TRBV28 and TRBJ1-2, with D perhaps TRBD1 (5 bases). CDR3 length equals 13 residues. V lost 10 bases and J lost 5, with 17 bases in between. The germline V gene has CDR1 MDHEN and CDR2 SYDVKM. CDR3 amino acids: CAIMWGREYGYTF. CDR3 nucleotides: TGTGCCATCATGTGGGGCAGGGAATATGGCTACACCTTC.

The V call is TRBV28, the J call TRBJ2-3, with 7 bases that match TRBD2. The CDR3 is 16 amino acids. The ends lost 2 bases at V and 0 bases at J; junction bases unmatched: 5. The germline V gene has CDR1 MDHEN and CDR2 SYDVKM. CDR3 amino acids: CASSLAGTTSTDTQYF. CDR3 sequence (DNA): TGTGCCAGCAGTTTAGCGGGGACTACTAGCACAGATACGCAGTATTTT. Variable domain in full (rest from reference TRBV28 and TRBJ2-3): DVKVTQSSRYLVKRTGEKVFLECVQDMDHENMFWYRQDPGLGLRLIYFSYDVKMKEKGDIPEGYSVSREKKERFSLILESASTNQTSMYLCASSLAGTTSTDTQYFGPGTRLTVL.

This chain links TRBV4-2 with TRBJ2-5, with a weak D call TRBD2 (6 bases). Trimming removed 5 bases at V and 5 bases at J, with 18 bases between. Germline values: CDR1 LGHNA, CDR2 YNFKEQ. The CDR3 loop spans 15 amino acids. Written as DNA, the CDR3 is TGTGCCAGCAGCACGGGACTTGGAGGCTGGGAGACCCAGTACTTC. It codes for CASSTGLGGWETQYF.

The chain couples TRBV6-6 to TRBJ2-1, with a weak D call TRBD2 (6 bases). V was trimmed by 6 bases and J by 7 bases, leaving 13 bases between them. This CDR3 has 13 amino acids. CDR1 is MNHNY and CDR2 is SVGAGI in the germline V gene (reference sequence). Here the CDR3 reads CASSLTRTNEQFF. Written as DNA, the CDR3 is TGTGCCAGCAGCCTGACTAGAACGAATGAGCAGTTCTTC.

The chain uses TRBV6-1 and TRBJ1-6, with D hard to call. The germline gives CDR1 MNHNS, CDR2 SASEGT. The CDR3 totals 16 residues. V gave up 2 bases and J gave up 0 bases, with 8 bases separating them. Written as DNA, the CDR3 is TGTGCCAGCAGTGAATCGGGGTACTCCTATAATTCACCCCTCCACTTT. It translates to CASSESGYSYNSPLHF.

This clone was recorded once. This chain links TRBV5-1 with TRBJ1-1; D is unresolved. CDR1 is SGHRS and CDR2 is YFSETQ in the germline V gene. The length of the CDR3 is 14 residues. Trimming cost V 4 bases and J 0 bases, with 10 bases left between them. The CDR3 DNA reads TGCGCCAGCAGCGTAGGACGGATGAACACTGAAGCTTTCTTT. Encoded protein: CASSVGRMNTEAFF.

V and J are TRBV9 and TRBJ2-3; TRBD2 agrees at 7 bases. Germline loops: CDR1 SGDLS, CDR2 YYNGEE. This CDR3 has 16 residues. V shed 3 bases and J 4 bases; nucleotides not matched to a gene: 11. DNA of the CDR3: TGTGCCAGCAGCGCCCCTAATCTAGCGGAAGCAGATACGCAGTATTTT. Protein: CASSAPNLAEADTQYF.

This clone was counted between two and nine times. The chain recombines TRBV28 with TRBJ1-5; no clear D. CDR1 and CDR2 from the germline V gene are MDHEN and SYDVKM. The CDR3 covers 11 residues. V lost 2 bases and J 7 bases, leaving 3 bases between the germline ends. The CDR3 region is CASSLTQPQHF. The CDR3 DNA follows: TGTGCCAGCAGTTTAACCCAGCCCCAGCATTTT.

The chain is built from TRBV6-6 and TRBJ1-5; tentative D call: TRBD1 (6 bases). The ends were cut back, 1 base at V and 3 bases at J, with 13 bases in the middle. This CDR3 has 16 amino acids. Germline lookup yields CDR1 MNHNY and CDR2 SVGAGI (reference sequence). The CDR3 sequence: CASSYYPDSPNQPQHF. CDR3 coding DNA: TGTGCCAGCAGTTACTATCCGGACAGTCCCAATCAGCCCCAGCATTTT.

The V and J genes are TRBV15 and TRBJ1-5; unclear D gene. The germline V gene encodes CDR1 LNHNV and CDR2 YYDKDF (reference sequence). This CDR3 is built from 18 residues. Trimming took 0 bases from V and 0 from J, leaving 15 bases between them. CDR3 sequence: CATSRELLVGGSNQPQHF. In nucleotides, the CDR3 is TGTGCCACCAGCAGAGAGTTGCTGGTTGGCGGTAGCAATCAGCCCCAGCATTTT.

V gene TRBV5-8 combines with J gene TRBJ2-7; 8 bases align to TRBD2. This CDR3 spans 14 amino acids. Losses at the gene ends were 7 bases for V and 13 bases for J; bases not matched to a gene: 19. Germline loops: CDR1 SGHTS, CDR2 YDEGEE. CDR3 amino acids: CASYSNSGSPEVYV. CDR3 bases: TGTGCCAGCTATTCCAACAGCGGGAGCCCCGAAGTCTACGTC.

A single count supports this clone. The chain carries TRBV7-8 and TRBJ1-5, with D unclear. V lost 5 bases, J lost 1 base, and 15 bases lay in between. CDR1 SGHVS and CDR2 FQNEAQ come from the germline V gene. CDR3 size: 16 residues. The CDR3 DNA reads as TGTGCCAGCAGCGGCCGATGGAGCTACAGCAATCAGCCCCAGCATTTT. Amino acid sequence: CASSGRWSYSNQPQHF.

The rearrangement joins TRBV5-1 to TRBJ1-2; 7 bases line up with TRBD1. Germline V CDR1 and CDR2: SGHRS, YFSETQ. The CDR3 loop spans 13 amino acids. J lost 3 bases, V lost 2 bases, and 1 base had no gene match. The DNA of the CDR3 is TGCGCCAGCAGCTTAACAGGGGACTATGGCTACACCTTC. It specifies CASSLTGDYGYTF. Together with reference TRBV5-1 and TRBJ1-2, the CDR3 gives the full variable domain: KAGVTQTPRYLIKTRGQQVTLSCSPISGHRSVSWYQQTPGQGLQFLFEYFSETQRNKGNFPGRFSGRQFSNSRSEMNVSTLELGDSALYLCASSLTGDYGYTFGSGTRLTVV.